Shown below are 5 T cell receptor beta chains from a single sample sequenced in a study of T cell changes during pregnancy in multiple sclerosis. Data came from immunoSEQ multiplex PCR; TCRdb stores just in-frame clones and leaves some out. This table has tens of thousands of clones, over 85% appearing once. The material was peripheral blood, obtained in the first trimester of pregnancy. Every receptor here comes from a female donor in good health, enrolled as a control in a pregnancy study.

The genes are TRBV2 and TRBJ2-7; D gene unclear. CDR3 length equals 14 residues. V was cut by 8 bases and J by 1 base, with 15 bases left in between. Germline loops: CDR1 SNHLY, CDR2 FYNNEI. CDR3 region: CASFDTMRSYEQYF. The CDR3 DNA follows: TGTGCCAGCTTTGACACGATGAGATCCTACGAGCAGTACTTC. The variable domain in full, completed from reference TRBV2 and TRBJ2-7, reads EPEVTQTPSHQVTQMGQEVILRCVPISNHLYFYWYRQILGQKVEFLVSFYNNEISEKSEIFDDQFSVERPDGSNFTLKIRSTKLEDSAMYFCASFDTMRSYEQYFGPGTRLTVT.

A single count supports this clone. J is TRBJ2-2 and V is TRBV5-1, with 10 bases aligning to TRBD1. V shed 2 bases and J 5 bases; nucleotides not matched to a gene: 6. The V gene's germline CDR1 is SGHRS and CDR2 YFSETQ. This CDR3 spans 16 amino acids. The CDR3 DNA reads TGCGCCAGCAGCTTTGGACAGGGGGGTAAGACCGGGGAGCTGTTTTTT. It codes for CASSFGQGGKTGELFF.

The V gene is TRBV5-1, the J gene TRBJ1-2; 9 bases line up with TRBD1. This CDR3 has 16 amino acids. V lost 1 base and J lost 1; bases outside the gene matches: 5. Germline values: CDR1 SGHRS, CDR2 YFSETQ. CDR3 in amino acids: CASSLLGGQGNYGYTF. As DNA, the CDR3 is TGCGCCAGCAGCTTGTTGGGGGGACAGGGTAACTATGGCTACACCTTC.

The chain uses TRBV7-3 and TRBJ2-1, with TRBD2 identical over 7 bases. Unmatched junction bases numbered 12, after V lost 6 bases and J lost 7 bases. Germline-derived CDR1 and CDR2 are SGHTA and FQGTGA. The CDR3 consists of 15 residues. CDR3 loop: CASSPSSGVGNEQFF. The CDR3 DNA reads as TGTGCCAGCAGTCCTTCCAGCGGGGTGGGGAATGAGCAGTTCTTC.

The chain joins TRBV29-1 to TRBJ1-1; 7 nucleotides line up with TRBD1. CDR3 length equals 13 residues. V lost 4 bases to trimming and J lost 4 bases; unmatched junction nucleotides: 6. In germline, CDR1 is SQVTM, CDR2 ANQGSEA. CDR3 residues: CSVGGYRGTEAFF. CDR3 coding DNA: TGCAGCGTTGGGGGTTACAGGGGCACTGAAGCTTTCTTT.